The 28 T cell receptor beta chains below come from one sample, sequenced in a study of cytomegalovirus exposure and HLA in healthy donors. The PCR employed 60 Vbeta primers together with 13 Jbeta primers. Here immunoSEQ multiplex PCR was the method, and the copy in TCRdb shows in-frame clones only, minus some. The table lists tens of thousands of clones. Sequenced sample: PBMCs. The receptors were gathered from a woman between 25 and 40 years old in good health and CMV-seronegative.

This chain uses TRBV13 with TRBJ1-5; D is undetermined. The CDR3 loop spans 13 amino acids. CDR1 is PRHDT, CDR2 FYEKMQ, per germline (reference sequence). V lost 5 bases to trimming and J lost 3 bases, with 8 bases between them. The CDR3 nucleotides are TGTGCCAGCAGCCTCGGTCCCAATCAGCCCCAGCATTTT. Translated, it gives CASSLGPNQPQHF.

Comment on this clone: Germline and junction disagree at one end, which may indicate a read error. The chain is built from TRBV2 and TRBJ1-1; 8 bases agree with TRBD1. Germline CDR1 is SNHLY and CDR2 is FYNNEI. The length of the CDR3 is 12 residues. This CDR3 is CASSDPGGWFLF. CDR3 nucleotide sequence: TGTGCCAGCAGTGATCCAGGGGGCTGGTTCCTCTTT.

This CDR3 is CAWSVLAAGELFF. In nucleotides, the CDR3 is TGTGCCTGGAGTGTACTAGCGGCCGGGGAGCTGTTTTTT. V usage is TRBV30 and J usage is TRBJ2-2, with 8 positions matching TRBD2. This CDR3 is 13 amino acids long. J was trimmed by 6 bases and V by 0 bases; bases with no gene match: 0. Germline V gives CDR1 GTSNPN, CDR2 SVGIG (reference sequence).

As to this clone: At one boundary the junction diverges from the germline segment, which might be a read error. The CDR3 region has the DNA TGCAGCGTGACAGGGGGCTCCGACAATGAGCAGTTCTTC. Translating gives CSVTGGSDNEQFF. The chain is built from TRBV29-1 and TRBJ2-1, with 10 bases aligning to TRBD1. This CDR3 contains 13 residues. Germline values: CDR1 SQVTM, CDR2 ANQGSEA.

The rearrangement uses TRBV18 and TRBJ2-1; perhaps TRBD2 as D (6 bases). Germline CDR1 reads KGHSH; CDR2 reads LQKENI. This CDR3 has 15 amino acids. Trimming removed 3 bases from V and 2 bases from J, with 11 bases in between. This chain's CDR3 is CASSPLAPAYNEQFF. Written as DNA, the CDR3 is TGTGCCAGCTCACCCCTAGCGCCGGCCTACAATGAGCAGTTCTTC.

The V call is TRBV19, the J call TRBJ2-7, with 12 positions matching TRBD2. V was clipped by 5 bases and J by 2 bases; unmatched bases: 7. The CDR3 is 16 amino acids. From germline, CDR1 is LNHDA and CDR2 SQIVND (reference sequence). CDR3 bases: TGTGCCAGTAGTGGTCGGACTAGCGGGGCCCCCTACGAGCAGTACTTC. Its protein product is CASSGRTSGAPYEQYF.

CDR3 sequence: CASSLPSGGEEYGYTF. In DNA form, the CDR3 reads TGCGCCAGCAGCTTGCCTTCAGGGGGCGAAGAGTATGGCTACACCTTC. The chain combines TRBV5-1 with TRBJ1-2, with 8 nucleotides matching TRBD1. Germline-derived CDR1 and CDR2 are SGHRS and YFSETQ. This CDR3 spans 16 amino acids. Losses at the gene ends were 1 base for V and 5 bases for J; bases not matched to a gene: 10. The whole variable domain, filled in from reference TRBV5-1 and TRBJ1-2, reads KAGVTQTPRYLIKTRGQQVTLSCSPISGHRSVSWYQQTPGQGLQFLFEYFSETQRNKGNFPGRFSGRQFSNSRSEMNVSTLELGDSALYLCASSLPSGGEEYGYTFGSGTRLTVV.

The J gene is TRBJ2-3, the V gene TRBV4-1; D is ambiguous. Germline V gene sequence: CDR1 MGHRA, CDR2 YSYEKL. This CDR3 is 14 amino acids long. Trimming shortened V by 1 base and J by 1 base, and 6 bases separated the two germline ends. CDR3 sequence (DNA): TGCGCCAGCAGCCAAGTAGGAGGCACAGATACGCAGTATTTT. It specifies CASSQVGGTDTQYF.

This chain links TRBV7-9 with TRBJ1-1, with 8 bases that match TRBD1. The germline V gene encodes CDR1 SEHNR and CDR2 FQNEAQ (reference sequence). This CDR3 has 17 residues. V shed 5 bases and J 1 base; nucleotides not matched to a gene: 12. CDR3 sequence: CASSTSRADRGNTEAFF. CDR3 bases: TGTGCCAGCAGCACTTCGCGGGCTGACAGGGGGAACACTGAAGCTTTCTTT.

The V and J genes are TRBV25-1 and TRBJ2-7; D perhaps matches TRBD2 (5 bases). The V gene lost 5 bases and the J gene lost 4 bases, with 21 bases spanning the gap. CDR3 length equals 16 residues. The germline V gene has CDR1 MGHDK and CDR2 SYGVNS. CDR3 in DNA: TGTGCCAGCAGTTCCACCGATCGGGGTAAGCCTTACGAGCAGTACTTC. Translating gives CASSSTDRGKPYEQYF.

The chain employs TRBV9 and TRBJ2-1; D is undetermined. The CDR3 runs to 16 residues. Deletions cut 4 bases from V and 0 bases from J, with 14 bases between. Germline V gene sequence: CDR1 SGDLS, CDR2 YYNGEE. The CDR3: CASSLDSMSSYNEQFF. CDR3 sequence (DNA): TGTGCCAGCAGCCTCGATTCGATGAGCTCCTACAATGAGCAGTTCTTC.

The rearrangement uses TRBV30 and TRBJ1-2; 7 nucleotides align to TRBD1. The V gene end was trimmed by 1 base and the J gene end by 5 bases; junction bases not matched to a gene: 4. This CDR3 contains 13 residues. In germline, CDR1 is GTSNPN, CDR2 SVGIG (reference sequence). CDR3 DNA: TGTGCCTGGAGTGACAGGGGACCGTATGGCTACACCTTC. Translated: CAWSDRGPYGYTF. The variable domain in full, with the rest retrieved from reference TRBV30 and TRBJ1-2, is SQTIHQWPATLVQPVGSPLSLECTVEGTSNPNLYWYRQAAGRGLQLLFYSVGIGQISSEVPQNLSASRPQDRQFILSSKKLLLSDSGFYLCAWSDRGPYGYTFGSGTRLTVV.

CDR3 sequence reads: CASTQAGVNTGELFF. CDR3 DNA: TGTGCCAGCACCCAAGCGGGGGTAAACACCGGGGAGCTGTTTTTT. The J gene is TRBJ2-2, the V gene TRBV6-5, with 8 bases aligning to TRBD2. The CDR3 consists of 15 residues. V lost 7 bases and J lost 2; bases outside the gene matches: 6. Germline V gene sequence: CDR1 MNHEY, CDR2 SVGAGI.

The DNA for the CDR3 is TGTGCCAGCAGTTACCTGATCGACAGGGATGGCTACACCTTC. Protein product: CASSYLIDRDGYTF. V is TRBV6-6 and J is TRBJ1-2; 7 bases fit TRBD1. Germline CDR1 is MNHNY and CDR2 is SVGAGI (reference sequence). This CDR3 comprises 14 residues. V lost 2 bases, J lost 6 bases, and 6 bases stayed unmatched.

The CDR3 nucleotides read TGTGCCAGCAGCATGTCCCCCGGGGTCATCAATCAGCCCCAGCATTTT. Residues: CASSMSPGVINQPQHF. This chain connects TRBV7-8 to TRBJ1-5; the D is unclear. Germline CDR1 and CDR2: SGHVS and FQNEAQ. Trimming took off 5 bases at V and 3 bases at J, with 17 bases between the two ends. This CDR3 comprises 16 residues.

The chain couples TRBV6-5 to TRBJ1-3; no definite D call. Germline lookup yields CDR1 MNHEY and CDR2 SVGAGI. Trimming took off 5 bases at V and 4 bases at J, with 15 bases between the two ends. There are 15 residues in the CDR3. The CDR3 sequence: CASSPVGGGGNTIYF. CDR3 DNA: TGTGCCAGCAGTCCCGTGGGAGGCGGAGGAAACACCATATATTTT.

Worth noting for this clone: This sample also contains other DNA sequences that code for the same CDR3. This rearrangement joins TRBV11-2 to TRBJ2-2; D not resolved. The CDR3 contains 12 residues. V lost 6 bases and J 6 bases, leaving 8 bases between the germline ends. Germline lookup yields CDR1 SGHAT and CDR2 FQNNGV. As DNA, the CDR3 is TGTGCCAGCAGTCTAGTAGCCGGGGAGCTGTTTTTT. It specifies CASSLVAGELFF.

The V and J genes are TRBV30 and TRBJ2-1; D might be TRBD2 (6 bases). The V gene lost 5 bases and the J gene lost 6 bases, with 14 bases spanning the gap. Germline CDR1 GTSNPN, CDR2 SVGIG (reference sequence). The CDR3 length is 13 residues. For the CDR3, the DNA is TGTGCCTGGGCCGGGACTCCAAGCAATGAGCAGTTCTTC. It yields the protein CAWAGTPSNEQFF.

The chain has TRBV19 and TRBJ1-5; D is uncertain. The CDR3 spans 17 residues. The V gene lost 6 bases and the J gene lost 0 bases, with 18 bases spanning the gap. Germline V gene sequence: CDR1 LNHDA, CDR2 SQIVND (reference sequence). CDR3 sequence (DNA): TGTGCCAGTAGGATGAGGCAGATACCATATAGCAATCAGCCCCAGCATTTT. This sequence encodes CASRMRQIPYSNQPQHF.

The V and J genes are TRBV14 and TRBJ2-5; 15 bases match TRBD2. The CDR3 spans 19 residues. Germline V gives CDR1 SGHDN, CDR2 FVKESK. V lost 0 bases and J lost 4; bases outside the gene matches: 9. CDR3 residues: CASSQDPRTSGRGRETQYF. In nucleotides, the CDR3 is TGTGCCAGCAGCCAAGATCCCCGGACTAGCGGGAGGGGACGAGAGACCCAGTACTTC. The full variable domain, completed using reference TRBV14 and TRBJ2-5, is EAGVTQFPSHSVIEKGQTVTLRCDPISGHDNLYWYRRVMGKEIKFLLHFVKESKQDESGMPNNRFLAERTGGTYSTLKVQPAELEDSGVYFCASSQDPRTSGRGRETQYFGPGTRLLVL.

DNA of the CDR3: TGTGCCAGCAGCTTGGACAGGGCCTGGGACATTCAGTACTTC. Its translation is CASSLDRAWDIQYF. J is TRBJ2-4 and V is TRBV5-6, with D maybe TRBD1 (6 bases). Between the trimmed V and J ends, which lost 0 bases and 8 bases, there was a span of 12 bases. The germline CDR1 and CDR2 sequences are SGHDT and YYEEEE. This CDR3 has 14 residues.

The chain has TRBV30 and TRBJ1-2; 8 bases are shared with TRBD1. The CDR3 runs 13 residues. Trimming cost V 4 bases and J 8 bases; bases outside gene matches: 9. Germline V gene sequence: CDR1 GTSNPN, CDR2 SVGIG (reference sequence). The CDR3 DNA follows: TGTGCCTGGATCACCGGGACAGGCTTCGGCTACACCTTC. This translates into CAWITGTGFGYTF.

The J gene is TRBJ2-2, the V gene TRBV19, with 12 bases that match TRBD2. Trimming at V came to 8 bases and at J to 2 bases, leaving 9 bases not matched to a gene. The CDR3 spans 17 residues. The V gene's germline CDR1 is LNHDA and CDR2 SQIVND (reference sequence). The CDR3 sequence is CASGTSGPTGNTGELFF. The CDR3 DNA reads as TGTGCCAGTGGGACTAGCGGGCCCACGGGAAACACCGGGGAGCTGTTTTTT.

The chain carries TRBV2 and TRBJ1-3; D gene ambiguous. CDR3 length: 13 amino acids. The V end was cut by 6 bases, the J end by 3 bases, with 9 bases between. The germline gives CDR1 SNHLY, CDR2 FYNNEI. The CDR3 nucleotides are TGTGCCAGCAGGGATGACTTTGGAAACACCATATATTTT. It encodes CASRDDFGNTIYF.

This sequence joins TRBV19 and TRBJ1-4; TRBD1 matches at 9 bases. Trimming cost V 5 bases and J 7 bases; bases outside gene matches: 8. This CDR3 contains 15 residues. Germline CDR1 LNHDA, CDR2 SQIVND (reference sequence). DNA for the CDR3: TGTGCCAGTAGTTTGGGACAGGGCGTTACTGAAAAACTGTTTTTT. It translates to CASSLGQGVTEKLFF.

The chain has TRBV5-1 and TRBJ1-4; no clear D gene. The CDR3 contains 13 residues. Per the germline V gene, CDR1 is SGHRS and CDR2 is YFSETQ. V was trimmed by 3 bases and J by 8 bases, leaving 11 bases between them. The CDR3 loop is CASSSSDLEKLFF. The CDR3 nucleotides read TGCGCCAGCAGCTCTTCAGATCTCGAAAAACTGTTTTTT.

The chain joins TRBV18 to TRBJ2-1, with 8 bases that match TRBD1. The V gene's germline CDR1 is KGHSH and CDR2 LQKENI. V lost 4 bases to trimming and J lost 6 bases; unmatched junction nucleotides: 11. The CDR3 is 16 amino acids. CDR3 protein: CASSQLDQGARNEQFF. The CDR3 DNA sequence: TGTGCCAGCTCACAACTCGACCAGGGGGCGCGCAATGAGCAGTTCTTC. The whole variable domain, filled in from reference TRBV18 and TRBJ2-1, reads NAGVMQNPRHLVRRRGQEARLRCSPMKGHSHVYWYRQLPEEGLKFMVYLQKENIIDESGMPKERFSAEFPKEGPSILRIQQVVRGDSAAYFCASSQLDQGARNEQFFGPGTRLTVL.

Written as DNA, the CDR3 is TGCGCCAGCACCATGGAGGGTCATGGGGCTTCACCCCTCCACTTT. This gives the protein CASTMEGHGASPLHF. The chain links TRBV5-1 to TRBJ1-6; D may be TRBD1 (5 bases). V was trimmed by 6 bases and J by 9 bases, leaving 19 bases between them. The germline V gene encodes CDR1 SGHRS and CDR2 YFSETQ. The CDR3 has 15 amino acids.